This TCR beta chain came from a study of T cells in tuberculosis. About the research overall: A South African cohort included IGRA-negative adolescents, latently infected IGRA-positive adolescents and adults with active tuberculosis.

Clones were read by immunoSEQ multiplex PCR, and TCRdb kept only the in-frame ones, dropping some. The table includes 30,000 to 35,000 clones, around 95% detected once. On average roughly 100,000 T cells per donor were immunosequenced. About this clone: Its target is not known.

CDR3 size: 14 residues. Germline-derived CDR1 and CDR2 are MGHDK and SYGVNS. Trimming cost V 5 bases and J 8 bases, with 15 bases left between them. Study outcomes and limitations: GMM-specific TCRs were nearer to active tuberculosis alpha repertoires, suggesting expansion. GEM motif frequencies gave 70% accuracy; the GMM repertoire gave about 87%.

The specimen was PBMCs. The sequence was obtained from a donor between 5 and 29 years old with latent tuberculosis or without tuberculosis infection. The chain recombines TRBV25-1 with TRBJ1-4, with D unresolved. The chain's CDR3 is CASSPGTNREKLFF. DNA of the CDR3: TGTGCCAGCAGTCCTGGTACCAATCGGGAAAAACTGTTTTTT.